A selection of T cell receptor beta chains follows, all from one sample in a study of CD8 T cells in ankylosing spondylitis. TCRdb analysed the 5' RACE reads with MiXCR anew, one entry per CDR3 protein. The sample has some 700,000 distinct CDR3 sequences, around 20% seen once; the top ten hold about a fifth. The sequencing sample was made of blood, either unsorted or a sorted T cell fraction (not recorded which). The receptors originated from a male donor with ankylosing spondylitis. The CDR3 runs from the conserved cysteine through the conserved F or W.

TRBV12-3/TRBV12-4	CASSLVQGPVIAYEQYF
TRBV7-3	CASSLSGSGGDEQFF
TRBV12-3/TRBV12-4	CASSPGTTQETQYF
TRBV5-1	CASSLEFGTGGYEQYF
TRBV7-9	CASSHSSGQFAQYF
TRBV25-1	CASGTVAGGTYEQYF
TRBV7-9	CASSSLGTHGVEQYF
TRBV4-3	CTSSQTGLYNSPLHF
TRBV20-1	CSAQQGGDGNTIYF
TRBV18	CASSFTGQGPYEQYF
TRBV6-5	CASSYSWSAGDEQFF
TRBV5-1	CASTGGSNQETQYF
TRBV4-1	CASSQDPASTEAFF
TRBV5-1	CASSYRAGSSYEQYF
TRBV9	CASSLGDRLSTDTQYF
TRBV12-3/TRBV12-4	CASSTRFSTDTQYF
TRBV20-1	CSPGLAGGIADTQYF
TRBV4-2	CASSQSASGGYEQYF
TRBV20-1	CSATVAGGQSDTQYF
TRBV18	CASSPRVFSTNEKLFF
TRBV6-5	CASSYDGEQETQYF
TRBV9	CASSVATGGSQETQYF
TRBV19	CASSIVPGGAYNEQFF
TRBV14	CASSPLEGRVNTEAFF
TRBV10-3	CAISRRRGEKLFF
TRBV6-5	CASSLRTPSTGELFF
TRBV7-2	CASSLEGSGIQYF
TRBV6-1	CASRDGQGRYEQYF
TRBV25-1	CASRANTYEQYF
TRBV20-1	CSARSRQSYEQYF
TRBV18	CASSDRANEQYF
TRBV5-6	CASSLAGTGVTGELFF